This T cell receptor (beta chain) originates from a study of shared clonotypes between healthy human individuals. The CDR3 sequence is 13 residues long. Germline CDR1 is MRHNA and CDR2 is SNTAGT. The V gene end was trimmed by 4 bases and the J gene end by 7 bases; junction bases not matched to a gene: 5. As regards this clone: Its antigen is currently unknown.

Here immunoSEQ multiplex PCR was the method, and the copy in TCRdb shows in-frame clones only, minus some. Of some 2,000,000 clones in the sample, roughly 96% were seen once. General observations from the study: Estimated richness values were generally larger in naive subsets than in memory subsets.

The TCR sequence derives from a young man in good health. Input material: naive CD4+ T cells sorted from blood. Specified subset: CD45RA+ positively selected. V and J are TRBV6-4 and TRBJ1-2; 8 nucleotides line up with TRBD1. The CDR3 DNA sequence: TGTGCCAGCAGTGCTGACAGGGGAAGTGGCTACACCTTC. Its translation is CASSADRGSGYTF.